The 7 T cell receptor beta chains in this list originate from one sample, sequenced in a study (dated by TCRdb to 2013 to 2016). Cells that were CD4+CD25+CD127-/low were the ones isolated as Tregs. The library was obtained by 5' RACE. Instrument on record: Illumina MiSeq. TCRdb reanalyzed the raw reads on its own, using fastp at Q25 for trimming and MiXCR for clone calling, and kept in-frame beta chains. Every entry covers one CDR3 protein and lists the most common genes and DNA from its rows. The sample data list around 44,000 distinct CDR3 sequences, and 22% of these were observed just once. Of the sample, just over 4% falls within the top ten clones. The sample was Tregs sorted from blood. These receptors all come from a female donor with breast cancer.

This clonotype was counted between two and nine times. V is TRBV9 and J is TRBJ2-3; D not certain. The CDR3 has 12 residues. V was shortened by 4 bases and J by 2 bases, with 5 bases between the two germline ends. Germline CDR1 SGDLS, CDR2 YYNGEE. The CDR3 nucleotides read TGTGCCAGCAGCACCCACACAGATACGCAGTATTTT. Amino acids: CASSTHTDTQYF. The whole variable domain, remainder taken from reference TRBV9 and TRBJ2-3, is DSGVTQTPKHLITATGQRVTLRCSPRSGDLSVYWYQQSLDQGLQFLIQYYNGEERAKGNILERFSAQQFPDLHSELNLSSLELGDSALYFCASSTHTDTQYFGPGTRLTVL.

At least ten counts were recorded for this clonotype. The chain links TRBV5-6 to TRBJ2-5; TRBD1 aligns across 7 bases. This CDR3 region has 13 residues. Germline CDR1 SGHDT, CDR2 YYEEEE. V lost 3 bases to trimming and J lost 3 bases; unmatched junction nucleotides: 2. CDR3 region: CASSWGTEETQYF. CDR3 nucleotides: TGTGCCAGCAGCTGGGGGACAGAAGAGACCCAGTACTTC.

There are many counts of this clonotype. The chain has TRBV9 and TRBJ2-6; 8 nucleotides match TRBD1. The CDR3 sequence is 16 residues long. The V gene's germline CDR1 is SGDLS and CDR2 YYNGEE. Germline trimming cut 4 bases from V and 1 base from J; bases unmatched to any gene: 4. This chain's CDR3 is CASSSTGVSGANVLTF. The CDR3, as DNA: TGTGCCAGCAGCTCGACAGGGGTTTCTGGGGCCAACGTCCTGACTTTC.

This rearrangement joins TRBV7-9 to TRBJ2-2; D ambiguous. V lost 4 bases, J lost 0 bases, and 3 bases lay in between. The CDR3 is 13 residues long. Per germline, CDR1 SEHNR and CDR2 FQNEAQ (reference sequence). CDR3 DNA: TGTGCCAGCAGCTCCGCGAACACCGGGGAGCTGTTTTTT. Its translation is CASSSANTGELFF.

This clonotype was found a few times. The chain links TRBV10-3 to TRBJ2-7; the D call may be TRBD1 or TRBD2 (5 bases each). The CDR3 has 12 residues. Germline CDR1 ENHRY, CDR2 SYGVKD. Trimming cost V 0 bases and J 6 bases, with 6 bases left between them. CDR3 coding DNA: TGTGCCATCAGTGAGTCGAGGGGCGAGCAGTACTTC. Protein sequence: CAISESRGEQYF.

A few counts support this clonotype. This chain connects TRBV3-1 to TRBJ1-6; D gene ambiguous. This CDR3 contains 13 residues. V lost 0 bases and J lost 11, with 8 bases in between. Looked up from germline, CDR1 is LGHDT and CDR2 is YNNKEL (reference sequence). CDR3 region: CASSQDRRTPLHF. The CDR3 DNA is TGTGCCAGCAGCCAAGATAGAAGAACACCCCTCCACTTT.

The sample holds a few counts of this clonotype. V and J are TRBV29-1 and TRBJ2-7; 9 positions agree with TRBD1. Per germline, CDR1 SQVTM and CDR2 ANQGSEA. The trim removed 4 bases at V and 3 bases at J, leaving 7 bases unmatched. CDR3 size: 14 residues. CDR3 nucleotide sequence: TGCAGCGTTGGGGGGGGACAGGGACTCTACGAGCAGTACTTC. Translation: CSVGGGQGLYEQYF.